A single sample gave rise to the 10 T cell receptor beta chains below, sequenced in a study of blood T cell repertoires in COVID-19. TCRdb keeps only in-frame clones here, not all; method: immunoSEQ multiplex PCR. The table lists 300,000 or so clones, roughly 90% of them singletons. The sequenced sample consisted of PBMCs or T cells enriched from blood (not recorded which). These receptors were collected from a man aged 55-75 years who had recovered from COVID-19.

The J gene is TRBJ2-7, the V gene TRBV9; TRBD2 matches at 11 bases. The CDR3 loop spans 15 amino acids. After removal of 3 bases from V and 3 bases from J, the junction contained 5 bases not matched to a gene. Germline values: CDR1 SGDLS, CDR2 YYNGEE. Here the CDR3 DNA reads TGTGCCAGCAGCGCAGTAGCGGGGGGGAACTACGAGCAGTACTTC. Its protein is CASSAVAGGNYEQYF.

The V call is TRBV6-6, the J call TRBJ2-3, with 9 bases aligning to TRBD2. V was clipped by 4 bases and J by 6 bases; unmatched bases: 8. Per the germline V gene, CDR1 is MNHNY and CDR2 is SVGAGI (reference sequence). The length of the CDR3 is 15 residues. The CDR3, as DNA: TGTGCCAGCAGTTTAACTAGCGGGCCTCTCGATACGCAGTATTTT. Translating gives CASSLTSGPLDTQYF.

CDR3 loop: CASSEIQAGNTIYF. CDR3 bases: TGTGCCAGCAGTGAAATACAAGCTGGAAACACCATATATTTT. V usage is TRBV2 and J usage is TRBJ1-3; D is unresolved. With 2 bases removed from V and 2 bases from J, the gap between germline ends came to 7 bases. Germline V CDR1 and CDR2: SNHLY, FYNNEI. The CDR3 totals 14 residues.

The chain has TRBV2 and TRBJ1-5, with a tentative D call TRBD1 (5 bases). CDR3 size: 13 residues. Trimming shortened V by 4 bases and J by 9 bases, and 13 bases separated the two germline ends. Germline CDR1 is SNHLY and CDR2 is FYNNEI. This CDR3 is CASSAGFNSPQHF. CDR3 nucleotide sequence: TGTGCCAGCAGTGCAGGGTTCAATTCGCCCCAGCATTTT.

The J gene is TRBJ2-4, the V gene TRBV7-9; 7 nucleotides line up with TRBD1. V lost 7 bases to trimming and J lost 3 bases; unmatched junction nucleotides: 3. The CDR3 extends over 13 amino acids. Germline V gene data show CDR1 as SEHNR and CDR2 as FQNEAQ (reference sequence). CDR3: CASTGTDKNIQYF. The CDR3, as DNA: TGTGCCAGCACCGGGACAGACAAAAACATTCAGTACTTC.

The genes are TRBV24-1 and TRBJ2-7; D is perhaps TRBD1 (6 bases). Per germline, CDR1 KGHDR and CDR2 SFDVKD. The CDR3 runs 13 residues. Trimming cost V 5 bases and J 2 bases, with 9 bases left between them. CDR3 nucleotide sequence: TGTGCCACCAGTGGAGCAGGGGCCTACGAGCAGTACTTC. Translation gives CATSGAGAYEQYF.

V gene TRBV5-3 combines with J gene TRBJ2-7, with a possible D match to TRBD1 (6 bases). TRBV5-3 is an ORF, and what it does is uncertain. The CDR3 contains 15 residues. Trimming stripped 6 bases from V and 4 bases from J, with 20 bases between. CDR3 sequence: CARIRSPNRAYEQYF. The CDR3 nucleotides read TGTGCCAGAATAAGAAGCCCTAACAGGGCATACGAGCAGTACTTC.

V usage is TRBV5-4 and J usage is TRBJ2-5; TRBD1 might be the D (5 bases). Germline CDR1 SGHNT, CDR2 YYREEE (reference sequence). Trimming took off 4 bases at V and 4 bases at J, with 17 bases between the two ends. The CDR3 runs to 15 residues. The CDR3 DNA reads TGTGCCAGCAGCCCCAATACTCAGGGTCCAGAGACCCAGTACTTC. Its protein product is CASSPNTQGPETQYF.

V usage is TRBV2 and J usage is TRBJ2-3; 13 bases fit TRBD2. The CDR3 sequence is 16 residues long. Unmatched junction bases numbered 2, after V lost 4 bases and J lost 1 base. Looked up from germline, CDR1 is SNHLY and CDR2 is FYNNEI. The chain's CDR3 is CASSAGTSGGTDTQYF. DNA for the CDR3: TGTGCCAGCAGTGCCGGGACTAGCGGGGGCACAGATACGCAGTATTTT.

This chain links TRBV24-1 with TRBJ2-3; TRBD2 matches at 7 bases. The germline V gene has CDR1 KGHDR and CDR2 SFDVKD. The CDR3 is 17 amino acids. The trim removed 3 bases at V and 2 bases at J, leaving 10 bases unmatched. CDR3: CATSDGRRAGDTDTQYF. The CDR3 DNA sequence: TGTGCCACCAGTGATGGTAGAAGGGCGGGAGACACAGATACGCAGTATTTT.